This T cell receptor (beta chain) was documented in a study of T-cell memory formation after mild COVID-19. About the study: TCR clusters were largely donor specific.

There are many counts of this clonotype. The antigen remains undetermined. Overall study findings and caveats: Second-wave clones peaking on day 37 lacked confirmed SARS-CoV-2 specificity. Shrinking CD4+ clones were chiefly CM and EM; CD8+ ones were chiefly EMRA.

A 5'RACE reaction primed in the constant segment made cDNA libraries of TCR alpha and TCR beta, and these carried sample barcodes and UMIs. TCRdb recomputed calls from the 5' RACE reads with MiXCR, one row per CDR3 protein. The table shows roughly 35,000 distinct CDR3 sequences, with 20% to 25% occurring only once. The sequenced sample was PBMCs or a T cell subset sorted from them (not recorded which). The source is an adult who had mild COVID-19 (a few samples of this study predate the infection). Cell type and time point are not known.

The CDR3 DNA sequence: TGTGCCAGCTCGCCGACTAGCGGGGTAGCCCTTTATTACAATGAGCAGTTCTTC. Protein: CASSPTSGVALYYNEQFF. The gene calls are TRBV18 and TRBJ2-1; 11 bases fit TRBD2. The CDR3 consists of 18 residues. After removal of 6 bases from V and 4 bases from J, the junction contained 14 bases not matched to a gene. CDR1 KGHSH and CDR2 LQKENI come from the germline V gene.